The source of this T cell receptor beta chain is a study of lymphopenia after photon versus proton radiotherapy. The study, taken as a whole, reports: Survival link was tested only in deceased patients; proton benefit remains a possibility. Proton therapy kept repertoires fairly stable, unlike photons, which gained effector/memory cells.

Assay: immunoSEQ multiplex PCR; the TCRdb copy retains only in-frame clones and omits some. The repertoire includes some 25,000 clones, 80% to 85% of them detected once, and around 20% sits in the top ten. CDR3 length equals 15 residues. Germline loops: CDR1 MNHEY, CDR2 SVGAGI. Trimming removed 0 bases at V and 7 bases at J, with 13 bases between. In this sample, this clone turned up a few times. The target antigen is unknown. This receptor was taken from a woman aged 65 to 85 with pancreatic cancer. The sequencing used peripheral blood, collected from a patient treated with proton-based radiotherapy. The chain has TRBV6-5 and TRBJ1-5; a possible D gene is TRBD1 (6 bases). Here the CDR3 reads CASSYSRGGGQPQHF. DNA for the CDR3: TGTGCCAGCAGTTACTCGAGAGGGGGGGGGCAGCCCCAGCATTTT.